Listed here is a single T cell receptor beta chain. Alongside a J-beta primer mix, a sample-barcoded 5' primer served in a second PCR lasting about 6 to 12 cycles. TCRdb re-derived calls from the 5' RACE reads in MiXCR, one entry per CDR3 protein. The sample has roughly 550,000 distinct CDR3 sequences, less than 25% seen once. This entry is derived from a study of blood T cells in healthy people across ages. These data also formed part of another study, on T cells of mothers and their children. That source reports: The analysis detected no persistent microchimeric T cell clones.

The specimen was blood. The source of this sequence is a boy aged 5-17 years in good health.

CDR3 in amino acids: CASSSQGVSYGYTF. CDR3 nucleotides: TGTGCCAGCAGCTCCCAGGGGGTGTCCTATGGCTACACCTTC. The chain is built from TRBV7-9 and TRBJ1-2, with TRBD1 identical over 7 bases. CDR3 length: 14 residues. The germline V gene encodes CDR1 SEHNR and CDR2 FQNEAQ (reference sequence). Trimming at V came to 4 bases and at J to 4 bases, leaving 6 bases not matched to a gene.